These T cell receptor beta chains were read from a single sample in a study of T cell clusters in autoimmune cytopenias. TCRdb re-called the multiplex PCR reads; one entry per CDR3 protein, DNA not given. This sample's table reports approximately 620 distinct CDR3 sequences. These data are also associated with another study on T cell repertoires in aging, cancer and after chemotherapy.

The sample taken for sequencing was peripheral blood. Every receptor here comes from a human donor with an autoimmune cytopenia or autoimmune hepatitis (not recorded which). CDR3s include the opening cysteine and the closing phenylalanine or tryptophan. The listing skips clone size in some rows; elsewhere it reads once, few, many or a size class.

len: 13
v_gene: TRBV29-1
j_gene: TRBJ2-1
abundance: .
CDR3aa: CSVGTGLYNEQFF

len: 14
v_gene: TRBV6-2/TRBV6-3
j_gene: TRBJ2-7
abundance: large
CDR3aa: CASSYLGLAGVQYF

len: 13
v_gene: TRBV6-5
j_gene: TRBJ2-7
abundance: large
CDR3aa: CASSYEGKYEQYF

len: 13
v_gene: TRBV6-5
j_gene: TRBJ1-5
abundance: large
CDR3aa: CASSRTGGMPQHF

len: 13
v_gene: TRBV15
j_gene: TRBJ1-2
abundance: large
CDR3aa: CATSRGNSYGYTF

len: 15
v_gene: TRBV6-5
j_gene: TRBJ2-1
abundance: large
CDR3aa: CASSYSIRGLNEQFF

len: 18
v_gene: TRBV6-5
j_gene: TRBJ1-6
abundance: large
CDR3aa: CASSYSSRATSYNSPLHF

len: 12
v_gene: TRBV18
j_gene: TRBJ2-1
abundance: medium-sized
CDR3aa: CASSPLQTEQFF

len: 16
v_gene: TRBV5-1
j_gene: TRBJ2-2
abundance: medium-sized
CDR3aa: CASSLALRGDTGELFF

len: 16
v_gene: TRBV18
j_gene: TRBJ2-3
abundance: large
CDR3aa: CASSPLPARGTDTQYF

len: 20
v_gene: TRBV7-2
j_gene: TRBJ2-3
abundance: medium-sized
CDR3aa: CASSLWIAGLAGGGTDTQYF

len: 14
v_gene: TRBV19
j_gene: TRBJ1-4
abundance: large
CDR3aa: CASSNRLEREKLFF

len: 16
v_gene: TRBV10-3
j_gene: TRBJ1-2
abundance: medium-sized
CDR3aa: CAISEAFRDRSYGYTF

len: 12
v_gene: TRBV29-1
j_gene: TRBJ2-5
abundance: .
CDR3aa: CSVMEGQETQYF

len: 13
v_gene: TRBV5-1
j_gene: TRBJ2-5
abundance: .
CDR3aa: CASSPGPRETQYF

len: 16
v_gene: TRBV18
j_gene: TRBJ1-6
abundance: medium-sized
CDR3aa: CASSPYGSYTPSPLHF

len: 16
v_gene: TRBV4-3
j_gene: TRBJ2-3
abundance: medium-sized
CDR3aa: CASSQDAGLPGDTQYF

len: 14
v_gene: TRBV5-6
j_gene: TRBJ2-7
abundance: hyperexpanded
CDR3aa: CASSLPSDIYEQYF

len: 13
v_gene: TRBV19
j_gene: TRBJ1-1
abundance: large
CDR3aa: CARIGGANTEAFF

len: 17
v_gene: TRBV4-1
j_gene: TRBJ2-7
abundance: medium-sized
CDR3aa: CASSQVSGGTGFHEQYF

len: 15
v_gene: TRBV7-7
j_gene: TRBJ2-2
abundance: .
CDR3aa: CASSANREDTGELFF

len: 17
v_gene: TRBV24-1
j_gene: TRBJ2-2
abundance: medium-sized
CDR3aa: CATSEPQGGASTGELFF

len: 14
v_gene: TRBV10-3
j_gene: TRBJ1-1
abundance: medium-sized
CDR3aa: CAISVTGGGTEAFF

len: 13
v_gene: TRBV2
j_gene: TRBJ1-2
abundance: .
CDR3aa: CASIQGGLGGYTF

len: 15
v_gene: TRBV7-2
j_gene: TRBJ2-1
abundance: medium-sized
CDR3aa: CASNLGGSGGNEQFF

len: 11
v_gene: TRBV7-6
j_gene: TRBJ2-7
abundance: medium-sized
CDR3aa: CASSSGAGKYF

len: 16
v_gene: TRBV7-6
j_gene: TRBJ2-5
abundance: medium-sized
CDR3aa: CASSKGLAGVQETQYF

len: 16
v_gene: TRBV9
j_gene: TRBJ1-1
abundance: .
CDR3aa: CASSVYGGRVNTEAFF

len: 17
v_gene: TRBV6-6
j_gene: TRBJ1-2
abundance: large
CDR3aa: CASSLRGTGVKSSGYTF

len: 14
v_gene: TRBV27
j_gene: TRBJ1-6
abundance: large
CDR3aa: CASSFGTGNSPLHF

len: 20
v_gene: TRBV9
j_gene: TRBJ2-1
abundance: .
CDR3aa: CASSIRGLAGGRSSYNEQFF

len: 17
v_gene: TRBV7-9
j_gene: TRBJ1-5
abundance: medium-sized
CDR3aa: CASSPGTGGIGNQPQHF

len: 14
v_gene: TRBV7-2
j_gene: TRBJ2-1
abundance: medium-sized
CDR3aa: CASSPDRSYNEQFF

len: 16
v_gene: TRBV6-2/TRBV6-3
j_gene: TRBJ2-4
abundance: medium-sized
CDR3aa: CASSYSRGLAKNIQYF

len: 15
v_gene: TRBV19
j_gene: TRBJ2-3
abundance: .
CDR3aa: CASSSVVGTTDTQYF

len: 14
v_gene: TRBV4-3
j_gene: TRBJ2-7
abundance: medium-sized
CDR3aa: CATPREQPSYEQYF

len: 16
v_gene: TRBV19
j_gene: TRBJ1-5
abundance: medium-sized
CDR3aa: CASSMVLGRHNQPQHF

len: 14
v_gene: TRBV29-1
j_gene: TRBJ2-1
abundance: .
CDR3aa: CSVPGTSSYNEQFF

len: 13
v_gene: TRBV12-3/TRBV12-4
j_gene: TRBJ1-2
abundance: large
CDR3aa: CASSLQGDYGYTF